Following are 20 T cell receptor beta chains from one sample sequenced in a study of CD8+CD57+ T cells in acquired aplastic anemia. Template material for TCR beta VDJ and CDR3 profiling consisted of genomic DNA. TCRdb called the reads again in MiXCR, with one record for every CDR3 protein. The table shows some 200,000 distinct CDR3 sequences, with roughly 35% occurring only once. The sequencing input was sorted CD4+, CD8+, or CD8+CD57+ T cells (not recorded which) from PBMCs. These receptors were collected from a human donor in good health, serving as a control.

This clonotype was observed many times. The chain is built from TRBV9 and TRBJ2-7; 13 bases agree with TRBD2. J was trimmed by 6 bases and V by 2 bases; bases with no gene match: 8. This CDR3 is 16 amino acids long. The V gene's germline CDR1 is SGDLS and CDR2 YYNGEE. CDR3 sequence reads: CASSVGLAGVFGEQYF. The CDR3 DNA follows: TGTGCCAGCAGCGTTGGACTAGCGGGAGTATTTGGCGAGCAGTACTTC.

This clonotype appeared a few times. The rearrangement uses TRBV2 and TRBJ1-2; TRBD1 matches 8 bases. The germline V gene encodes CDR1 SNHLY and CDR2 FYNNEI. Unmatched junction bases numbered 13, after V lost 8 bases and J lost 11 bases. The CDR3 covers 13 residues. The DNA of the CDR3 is TGTGCCAGCTCGACAGGGGAAGGACGTGGTTACACCTTC. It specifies CASSTGEGRGYTF.

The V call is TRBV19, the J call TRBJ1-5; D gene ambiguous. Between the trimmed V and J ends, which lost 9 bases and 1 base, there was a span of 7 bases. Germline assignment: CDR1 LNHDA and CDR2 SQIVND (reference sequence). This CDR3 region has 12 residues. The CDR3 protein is CASKGSNQPQHF. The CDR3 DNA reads TGTGCCAGCAAGGGAAGCAATCAGCCCCAGCATTTT.

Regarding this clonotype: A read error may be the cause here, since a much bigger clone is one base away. The CDR3 DNA is TGTGCCAGCAGCTTTCAAATCCAGGTTAGAAACACCATATATTTT. It codes for CASSFQIQVRNTIYF. The chain has TRBV7-2 and TRBJ1-3; D remains unclear. The V gene lost 3 bases and the J gene lost 5 bases, with 14 bases spanning the gap. The CDR3 has 15 residues. Looked up from germline, CDR1 is SGHTA and CDR2 is FQGNSA.

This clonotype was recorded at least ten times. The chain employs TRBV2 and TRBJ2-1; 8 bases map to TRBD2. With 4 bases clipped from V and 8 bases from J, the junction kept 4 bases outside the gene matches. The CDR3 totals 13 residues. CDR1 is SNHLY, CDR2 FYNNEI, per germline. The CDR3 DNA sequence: TGTGCCAGCAGTGGTGGTAGCGGGGATGAGCAGTTCTTC. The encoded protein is CASSGGSGDEQFF.

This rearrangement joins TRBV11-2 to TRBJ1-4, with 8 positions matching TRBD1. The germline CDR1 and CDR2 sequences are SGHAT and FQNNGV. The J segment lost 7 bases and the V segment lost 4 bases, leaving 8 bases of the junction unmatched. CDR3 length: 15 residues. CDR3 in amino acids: CASSYGQGGREKLFF. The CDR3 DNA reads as TGTGCCAGCAGCTACGGACAGGGCGGACGTGAAAAACTGTTTTTT.

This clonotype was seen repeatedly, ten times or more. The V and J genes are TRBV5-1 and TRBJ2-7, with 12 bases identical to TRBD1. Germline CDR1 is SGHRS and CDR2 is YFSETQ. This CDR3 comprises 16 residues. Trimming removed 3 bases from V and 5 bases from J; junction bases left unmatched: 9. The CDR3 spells CASSSLPGQGANEQYF. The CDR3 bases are TGCGCCAGCAGCTCGCTCCCGGGACAGGGGGCGAACGAGCAGTACTTC.

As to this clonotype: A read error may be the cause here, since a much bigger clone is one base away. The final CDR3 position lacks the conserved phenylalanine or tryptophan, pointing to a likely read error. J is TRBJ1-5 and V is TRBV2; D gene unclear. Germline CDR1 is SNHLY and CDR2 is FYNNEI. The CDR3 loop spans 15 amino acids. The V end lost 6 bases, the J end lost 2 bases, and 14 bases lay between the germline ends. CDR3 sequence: CASSLRVGGNQPQHS. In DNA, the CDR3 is TGTGCCAGCAGCCTGCGGGTCGGAGGCAATCAGCCCCAGCATTCT.

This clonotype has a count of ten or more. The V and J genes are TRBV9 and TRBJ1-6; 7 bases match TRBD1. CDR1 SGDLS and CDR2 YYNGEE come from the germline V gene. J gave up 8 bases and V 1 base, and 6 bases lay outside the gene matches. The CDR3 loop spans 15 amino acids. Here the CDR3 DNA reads TGTGCCAGCAGCGTAACCGGGACAGCACATTCACCCCTCCACTTT. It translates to CASSVTGTAHSPLHF.

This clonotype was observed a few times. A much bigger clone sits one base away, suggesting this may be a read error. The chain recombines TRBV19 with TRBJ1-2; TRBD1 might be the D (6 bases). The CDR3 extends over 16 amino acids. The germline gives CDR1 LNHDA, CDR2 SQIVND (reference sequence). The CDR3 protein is CASSIGAGALYYGYAF. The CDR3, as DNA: TGTGCCAGTAGTATAGGAGCAGGGGCTCTGTACTATGGCTACGCCTTC.

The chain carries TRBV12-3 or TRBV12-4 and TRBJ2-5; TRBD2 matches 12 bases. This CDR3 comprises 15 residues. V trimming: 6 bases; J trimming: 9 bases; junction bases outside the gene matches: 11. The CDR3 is CASRLAGGYGEAQYF. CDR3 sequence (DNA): TGTGCCAGCAGACTAGCGGGGGGCTATGGGGAGGCCCAGTACTTC.

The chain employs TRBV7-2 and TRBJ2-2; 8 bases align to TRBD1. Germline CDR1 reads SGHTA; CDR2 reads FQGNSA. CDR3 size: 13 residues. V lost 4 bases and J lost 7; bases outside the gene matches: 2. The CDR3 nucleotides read TGTGCCAGCAGCTACAGGGGGGTCGGGGAGCTGTTTTTT. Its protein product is CASSYRGVGELFF. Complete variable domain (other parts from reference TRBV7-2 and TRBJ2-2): GAGVSQSPSNKVTEKGKDVELRCDPISGHTALYWYRQSLGQGLEFLIYFQGNSAPDKSGLPSDRFSAERTGGSVSTLTIQRTQQEDSAVYLCASSYRGVGELFFGEGSRLTVL.

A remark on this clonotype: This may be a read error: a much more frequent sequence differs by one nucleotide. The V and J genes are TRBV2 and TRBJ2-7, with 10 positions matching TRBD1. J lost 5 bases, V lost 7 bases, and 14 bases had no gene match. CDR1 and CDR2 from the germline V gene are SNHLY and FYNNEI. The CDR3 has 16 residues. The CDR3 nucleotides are TGTGCCAGCACTCGTCCTTATGGGGACAGGGGCCACGAGCAGTACTTC. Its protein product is CASTRPYGDRGHEQYF.

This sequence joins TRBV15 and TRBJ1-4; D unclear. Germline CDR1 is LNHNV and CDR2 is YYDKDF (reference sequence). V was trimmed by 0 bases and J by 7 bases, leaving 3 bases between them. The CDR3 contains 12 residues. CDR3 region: CATSREVEKLFF. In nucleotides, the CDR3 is TGTGCCACCAGCAGAGAAGTTGAAAAACTGTTTTTT.

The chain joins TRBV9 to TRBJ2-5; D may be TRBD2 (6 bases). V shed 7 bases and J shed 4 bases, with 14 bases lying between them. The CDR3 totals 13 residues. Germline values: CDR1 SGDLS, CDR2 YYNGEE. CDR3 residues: CASSEDGRETQYF. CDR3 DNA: TGTGCCAGCTCGGAGGACGGGAGAGAGACCCAGTACTTC.

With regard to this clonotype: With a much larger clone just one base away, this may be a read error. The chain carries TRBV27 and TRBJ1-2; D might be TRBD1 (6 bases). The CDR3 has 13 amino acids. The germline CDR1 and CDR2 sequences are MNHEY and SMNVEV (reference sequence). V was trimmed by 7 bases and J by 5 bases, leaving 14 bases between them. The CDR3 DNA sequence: TGTGCCAGCAAGGGGGGCACCGAGTATGGCTACACCTTC. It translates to CASKGGTEYGYTF.

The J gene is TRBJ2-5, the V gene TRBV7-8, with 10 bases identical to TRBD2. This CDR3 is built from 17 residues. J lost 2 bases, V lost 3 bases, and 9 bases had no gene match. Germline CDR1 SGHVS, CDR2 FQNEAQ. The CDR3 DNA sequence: TGTGCCAGCAGCTTGACGAGCGGGGGGGTAATACAAGAGACCCAGTACTTC. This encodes CASSLTSGGVIQETQYF.

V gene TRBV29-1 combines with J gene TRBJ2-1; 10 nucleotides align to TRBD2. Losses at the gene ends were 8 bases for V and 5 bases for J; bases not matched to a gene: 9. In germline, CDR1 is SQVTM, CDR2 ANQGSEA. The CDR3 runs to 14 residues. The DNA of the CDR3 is TGCAGCAGCGCCGGGACTAGCGACAACAATGAGCAGTTCTTC. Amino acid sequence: CSSAGTSDNNEQFF.

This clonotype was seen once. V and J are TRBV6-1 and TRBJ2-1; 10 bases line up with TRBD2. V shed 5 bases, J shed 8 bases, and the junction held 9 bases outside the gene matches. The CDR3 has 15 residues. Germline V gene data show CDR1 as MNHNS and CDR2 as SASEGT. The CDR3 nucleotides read TGTGCCAGCAGTCGCCTAGCGGGGGATGGCTATGAGCAGTTCTTC. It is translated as CASSRLAGDGYEQFF.

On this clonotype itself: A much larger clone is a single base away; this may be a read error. This CDR3 reads CASSGGRTEKIYEQYF. The CDR3 region has the DNA TGTGCCAGTAGTGGGGGTCGGACGGAAAAGATCTACGAGCAGTACTTC. The V gene is TRBV19, the J gene TRBJ2-7, with D possibly being TRBD1 or TRBD2 (5 bases each). CDR1 and CDR2 from the germline V gene are LNHDA and SQIVND (reference sequence). V was trimmed by 5 bases and J by 3 bases, leaving 20 bases between them. CDR3 length equals 16 residues. The full variable domain, its missing parts supplied by reference TRBV19 and TRBJ2-7, is DGGITQSPKYLFRKEGQNVTLSCEQNLNHDAMYWYRQDPGQGLRLIYYSQIVNDFQKGDIAEGYSVSREKKESFPLTVTSAQKNPTAFYLCASSGGRTEKIYEQYFGPGTRLTVT.